This TCR beta chain was documented in a study of control samples from healthy donors and cancer patients. This CDR3 region has 16 residues. The V and J ends lost 0 bases and 5 bases respectively, with 15 bases between them. Germline V gene lookup returns CDR1 SGHKS and CDR2 YYEKEE (reference sequence). The assay was immunoSEQ multiplex PCR, and TCRdb's table has in-frame clones only and misses some. The profile shows tens of thousands of clones, around 85% of them singletons. This chain links TRBV5-5 with TRBJ1-5; a possible D gene is TRBD1 (6 bases). This clonotype was sampled from a man aged 35 to 55 in good health. The sample consisted of blood. The CDR3 DNA is TGTGCCAGCAGCTTGGAGTGGGACAAACGGGATCAGCCCCAGCATTTT. Translated: CASSLEWDKRDQPQHF. Full variable domain (remainder filled in from reference TRBV5-5 and TRBJ1-5): DAGVTQSPTHLIKTRGQQVTLRCSPISGHKSVSWYQQVLGQGPQFIFQYYEKEERGRGNFPDRFSARQFPNYSSELNVNALLLGDSALYLCASSLEWDKRDQPQHFGDGTRLSIL.